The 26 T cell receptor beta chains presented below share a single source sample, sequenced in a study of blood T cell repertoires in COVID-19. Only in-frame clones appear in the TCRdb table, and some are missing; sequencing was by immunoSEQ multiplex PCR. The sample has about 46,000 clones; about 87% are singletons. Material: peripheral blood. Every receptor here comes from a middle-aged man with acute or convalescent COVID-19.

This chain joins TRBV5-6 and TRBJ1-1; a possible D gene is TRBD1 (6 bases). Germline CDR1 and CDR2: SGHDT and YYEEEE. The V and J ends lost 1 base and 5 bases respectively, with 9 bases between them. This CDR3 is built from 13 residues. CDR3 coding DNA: TGTGCCAGCAGCTTGCTGGGGGCAACTGAAGCTTTCTTT. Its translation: CASSLLGATEAFF.

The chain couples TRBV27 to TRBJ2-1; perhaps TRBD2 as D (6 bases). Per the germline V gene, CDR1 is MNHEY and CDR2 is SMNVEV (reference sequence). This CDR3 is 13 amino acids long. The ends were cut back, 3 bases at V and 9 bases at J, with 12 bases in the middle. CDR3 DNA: TGTGCCAGCAGTTTCCCCTTGGGGGGTGAGCAGTTCTTC. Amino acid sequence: CASSFPLGGEQFF.

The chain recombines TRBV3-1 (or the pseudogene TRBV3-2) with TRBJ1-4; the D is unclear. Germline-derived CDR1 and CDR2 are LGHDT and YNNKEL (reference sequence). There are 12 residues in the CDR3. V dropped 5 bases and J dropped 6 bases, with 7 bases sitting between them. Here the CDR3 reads CASSNSYEKLFF. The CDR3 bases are TGTGCCAGCAGCAACTCATATGAAAAACTGTTTTTT.

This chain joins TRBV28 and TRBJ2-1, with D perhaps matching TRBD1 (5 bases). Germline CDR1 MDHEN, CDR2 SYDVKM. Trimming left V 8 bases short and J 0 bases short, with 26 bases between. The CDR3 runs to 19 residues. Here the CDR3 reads CASPSSSGAEKSSYNEQFF. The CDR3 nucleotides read TGTGCCAGCCCCTCGTCTTCTGGGGCAGAAAAAAGCTCCTACAATGAGCAGTTCTTC.

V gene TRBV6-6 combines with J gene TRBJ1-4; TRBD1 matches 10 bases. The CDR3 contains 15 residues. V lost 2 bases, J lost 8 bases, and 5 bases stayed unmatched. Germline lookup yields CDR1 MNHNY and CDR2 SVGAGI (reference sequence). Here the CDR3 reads CASSYDRGLSEKLFF. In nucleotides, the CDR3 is TGTGCCAGCAGTTACGACAGGGGGCTAAGCGAAAAACTGTTTTTT.

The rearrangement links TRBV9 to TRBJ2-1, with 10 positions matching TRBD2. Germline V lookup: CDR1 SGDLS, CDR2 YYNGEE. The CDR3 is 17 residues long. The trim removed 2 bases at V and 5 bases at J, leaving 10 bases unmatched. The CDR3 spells CASSVELAGRRDNEQFF. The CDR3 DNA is TGTGCCAGCAGCGTTGAACTAGCGGGACGCCGCGACAATGAGCAGTTCTTC. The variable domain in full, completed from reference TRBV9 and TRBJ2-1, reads DSGVTQTPKHLITATGQRVTLRCSPRSGDLSVYWYQQSLDQGLQFLIQYYNGEERAKGNILERFSAQQFPDLHSELNLSSLELGDSALYFCASSVELAGRRDNEQFFGPGTRLTVL.

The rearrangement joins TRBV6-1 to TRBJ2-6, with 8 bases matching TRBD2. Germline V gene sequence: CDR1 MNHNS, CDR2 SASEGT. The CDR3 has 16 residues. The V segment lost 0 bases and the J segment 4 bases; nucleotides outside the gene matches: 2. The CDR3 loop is CASSEARGEGANVLTF. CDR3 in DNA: TGTGCCAGCAGTGAAGCGCGGGGGGAGGGGGCCAACGTCCTGACTTTC.

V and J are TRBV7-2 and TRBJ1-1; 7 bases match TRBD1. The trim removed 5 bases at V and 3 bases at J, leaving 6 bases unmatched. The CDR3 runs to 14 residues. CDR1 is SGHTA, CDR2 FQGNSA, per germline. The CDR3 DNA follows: TGTGCCAGCAGCCCCCCAGGGGGTGACACTGAAGCTTTCTTT. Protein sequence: CASSPPGGDTEAFF.

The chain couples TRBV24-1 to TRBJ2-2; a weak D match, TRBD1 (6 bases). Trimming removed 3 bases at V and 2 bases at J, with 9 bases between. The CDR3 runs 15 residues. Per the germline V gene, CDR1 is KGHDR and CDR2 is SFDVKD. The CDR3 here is CATSDGQLNTGELFF. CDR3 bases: TGTGCCACCAGTGATGGACAGCTCAACACCGGGGAGCTGTTTTTT.

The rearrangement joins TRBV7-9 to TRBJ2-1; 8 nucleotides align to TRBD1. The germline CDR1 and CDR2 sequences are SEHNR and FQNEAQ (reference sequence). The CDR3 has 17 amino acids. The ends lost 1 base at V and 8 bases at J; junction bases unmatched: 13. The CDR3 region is CASSLVSGGALVHEQFF. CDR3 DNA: TGTGCCAGCAGCTTAGTGTCAGGGGGCGCCTTGGTTCATGAGCAGTTCTTC.

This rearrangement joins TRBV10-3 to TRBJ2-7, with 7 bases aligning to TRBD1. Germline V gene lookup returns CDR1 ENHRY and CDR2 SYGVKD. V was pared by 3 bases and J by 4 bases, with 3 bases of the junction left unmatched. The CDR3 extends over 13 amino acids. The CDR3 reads CAISEGQAYEQYF. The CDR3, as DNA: TGTGCCATCAGTGAAGGACAGGCTTACGAGCAGTACTTC.

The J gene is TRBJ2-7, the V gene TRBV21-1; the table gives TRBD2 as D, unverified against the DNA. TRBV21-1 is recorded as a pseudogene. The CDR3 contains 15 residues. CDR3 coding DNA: TGTGCCAGCAGCAAAGCAAGACTTCCGAAATACGAGCAGTACTTC. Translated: CASSKARLPKYEQYF.

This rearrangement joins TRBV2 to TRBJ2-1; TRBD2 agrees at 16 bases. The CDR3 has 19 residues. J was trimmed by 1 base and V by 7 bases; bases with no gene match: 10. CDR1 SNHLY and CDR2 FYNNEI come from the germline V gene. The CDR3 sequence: CASTQGTSGGAGSYNEQFF. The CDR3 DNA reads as TGTGCCAGCACCCAAGGGACTAGCGGGGGGGCCGGGTCCTACAATGAGCAGTTCTTC.

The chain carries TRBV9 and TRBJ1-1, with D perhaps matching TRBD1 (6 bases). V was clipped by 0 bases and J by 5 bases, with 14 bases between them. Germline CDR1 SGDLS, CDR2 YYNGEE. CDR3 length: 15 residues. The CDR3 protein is CASSVGQGRNTEAFF. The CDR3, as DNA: TGTGCCAGCAGCGTAGGGCAGGGGCGGAATACTGAAGCTTTCTTT.

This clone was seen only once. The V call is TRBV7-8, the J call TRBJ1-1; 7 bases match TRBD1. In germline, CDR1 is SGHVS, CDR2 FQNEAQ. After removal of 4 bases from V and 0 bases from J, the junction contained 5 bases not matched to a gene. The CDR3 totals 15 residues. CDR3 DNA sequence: TGTGCCAGCAGCTCCCTGACAGGGCTGAACACTGAAGCTTTCTTT. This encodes CASSSLTGLNTEAFF.

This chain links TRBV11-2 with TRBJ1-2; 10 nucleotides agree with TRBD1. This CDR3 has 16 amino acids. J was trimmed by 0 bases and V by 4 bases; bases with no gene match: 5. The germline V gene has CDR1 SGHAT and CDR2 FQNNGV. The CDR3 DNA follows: TGTGCCAGCAGCTCCGGGACAGGGGTGACTAACTATGGCTACACCTTC. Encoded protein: CASSSGTGVTNYGYTF.

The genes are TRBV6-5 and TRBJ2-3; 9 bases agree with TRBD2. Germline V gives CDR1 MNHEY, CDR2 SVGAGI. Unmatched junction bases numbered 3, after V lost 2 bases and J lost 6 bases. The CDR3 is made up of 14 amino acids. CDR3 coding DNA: TGTGCCAGCAGTTACGGGACTAGCAGTGATACGCAGTATTTT. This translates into CASSYGTSSDTQYF.

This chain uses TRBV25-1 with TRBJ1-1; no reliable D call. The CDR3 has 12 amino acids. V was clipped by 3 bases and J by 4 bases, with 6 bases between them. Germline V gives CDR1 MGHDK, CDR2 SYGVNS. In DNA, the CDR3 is TGTGCCAGCAGTGACGGGTTCACTGAAGCTTTCTTT. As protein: CASSDGFTEAFF. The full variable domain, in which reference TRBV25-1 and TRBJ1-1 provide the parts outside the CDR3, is EADIYQTPRYLVIGTGKKITLECSQTMGHDKMYWYQQDPGMELHLIHYSYGVNSTEKGDLSSESTVSRIRTEHFPLTLESARPSHTSQYLCASSDGFTEAFFGQGTRLTVV.

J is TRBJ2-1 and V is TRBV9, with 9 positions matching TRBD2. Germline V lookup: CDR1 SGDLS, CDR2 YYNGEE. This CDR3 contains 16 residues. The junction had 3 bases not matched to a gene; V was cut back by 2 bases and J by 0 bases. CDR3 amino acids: CASSVISGSSYNEQFF. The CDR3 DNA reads TGTGCCAGCAGCGTGATTAGCGGGAGCTCCTACAATGAGCAGTTCTTC.

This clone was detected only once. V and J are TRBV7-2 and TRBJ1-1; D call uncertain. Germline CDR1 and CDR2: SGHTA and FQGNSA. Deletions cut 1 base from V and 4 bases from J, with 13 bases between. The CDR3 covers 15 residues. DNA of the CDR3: TGTGCCAGCAGCTTAGGTCCGATAATGAGCACTGAAGCTTTCTTT. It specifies CASSLGPIMSTEAFF.

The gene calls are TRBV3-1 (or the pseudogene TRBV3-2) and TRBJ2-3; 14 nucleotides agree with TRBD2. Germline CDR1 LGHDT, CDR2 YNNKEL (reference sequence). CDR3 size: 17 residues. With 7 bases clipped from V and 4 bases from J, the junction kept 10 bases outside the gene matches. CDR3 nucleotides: TGTGCCAGCACTCCCGGGACTAGCGGGAGAAGGGCAGATACGCAGTATTTT. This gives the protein CASTPGTSGRRADTQYF.

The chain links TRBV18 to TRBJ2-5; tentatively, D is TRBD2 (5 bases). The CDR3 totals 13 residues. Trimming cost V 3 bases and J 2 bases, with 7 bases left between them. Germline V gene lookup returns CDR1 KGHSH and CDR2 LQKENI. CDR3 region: CASSPTTQETQYF. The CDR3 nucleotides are TGTGCCAGCTCACCGACTACACAAGAGACCCAGTACTTC.

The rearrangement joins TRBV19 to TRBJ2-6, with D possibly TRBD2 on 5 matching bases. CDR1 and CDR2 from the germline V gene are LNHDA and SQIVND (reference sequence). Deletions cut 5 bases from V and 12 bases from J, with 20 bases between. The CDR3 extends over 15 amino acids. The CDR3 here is CASSSGRTPTVVLTF. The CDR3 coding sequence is TGTGCCAGTAGTTCGGGTCGGACTCCAACAGTCGTCCTGACTTTC. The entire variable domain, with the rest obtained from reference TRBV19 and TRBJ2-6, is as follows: DGGITQSPKYLFRKEGQNVTLSCEQNLNHDAMYWYRQDPGQGLRLIYYSQIVNDFQKGDIAEGYSVSREKKESFPLTVTSAQKNPTAFYLCASSSGRTPTVVLTFGAGSRLTVL.

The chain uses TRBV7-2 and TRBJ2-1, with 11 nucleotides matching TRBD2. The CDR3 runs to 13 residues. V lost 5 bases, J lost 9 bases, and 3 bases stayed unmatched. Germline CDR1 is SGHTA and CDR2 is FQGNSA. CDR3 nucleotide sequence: TGTGCCAGCAGCCTCGGACTAGCGGGTGAGCAGTTCTTC. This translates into CASSLGLAGEQFF.

CDR3 sequence reads: CSVEARTGNEKLFF. The CDR3 DNA follows: TGCAGCGTTGAAGCCCGGACAGGGAATGAAAAACTGTTTTTT. The gene calls are TRBV29-1 and TRBJ1-4; 8 bases align to TRBD1. The CDR3 covers 14 residues. The germline gives CDR1 SQVTM, CDR2 ANQGSEA. V lost 1 base and J lost 5; bases outside the gene matches: 3.

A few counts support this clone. CDR3 nucleotide sequence: TGTGCCAGCGGTTTAAAGGGGGCCGTTTCCGAGCAGTACTTC. Amino acid sequence: CASGLKGAVSEQYF. V is TRBV6-5 and J is TRBJ2-7; 7 bases map to TRBD1. CDR1 and CDR2 (germline): MNHEY, SVGAGI. This CDR3 is built from 14 residues. V shed 8 bases and J 6 bases; nucleotides not matched to a gene: 13.